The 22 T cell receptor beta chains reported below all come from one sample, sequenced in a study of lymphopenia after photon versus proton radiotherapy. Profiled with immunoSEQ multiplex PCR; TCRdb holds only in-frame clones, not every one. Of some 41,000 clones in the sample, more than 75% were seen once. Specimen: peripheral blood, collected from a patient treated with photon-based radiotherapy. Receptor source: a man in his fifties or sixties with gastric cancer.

CDR3 residues: CACASQVVETQYF. The DNA of the CDR3 is TGTGCCTGTGCTTCGCAGGTAGTAGAGACCCAGTACTTC. The chain carries TRBV6-1 and TRBJ2-5; unclear D gene. Germline V lookup: CDR1 MNHNS, CDR2 SASEGT. Trimming took 11 bases from V and 4 from J, leaving 17 bases between them. The CDR3 spans 13 residues.

As DNA, the CDR3 is TGTGCCAGCGGGGGCACCCGGGGGATCTTGGGCGAGCAGTACTTC. This translates into CASGGTRGILGEQYF. This chain connects TRBV6-1 to TRBJ2-7; the D call may be TRBD1 or TRBD2 (6 bases each). The CDR3 consists of 15 residues. Germline CDR1 is MNHNS and CDR2 is SASEGT. V lost 8 bases to trimming and J lost 6 bases, with 23 bases between them.

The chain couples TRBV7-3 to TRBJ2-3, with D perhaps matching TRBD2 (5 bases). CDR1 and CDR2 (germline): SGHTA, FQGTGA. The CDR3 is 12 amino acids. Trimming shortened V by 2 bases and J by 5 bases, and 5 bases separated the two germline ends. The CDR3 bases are TGTGCCAGCAGCTTAGAGGGAGATACGCAGTATTTT. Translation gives CASSLEGDTQYF.

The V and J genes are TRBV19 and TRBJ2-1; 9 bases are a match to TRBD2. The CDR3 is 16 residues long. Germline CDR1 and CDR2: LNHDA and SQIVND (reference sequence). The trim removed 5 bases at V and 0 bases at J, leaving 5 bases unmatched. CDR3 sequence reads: CASSAQAGGSYNEQFF. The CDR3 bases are TGTGCCAGTAGTGCTCAAGCGGGAGGCTCCTACAATGAGCAGTTCTTC.

CDR3 nucleotides: TGTGCCAGCAGTGGGTTCAGGGCCACAGATACGCAGTATTTT. Encoded protein: CASSGFRATDTQYF. The chain employs TRBV2 and TRBJ2-3; the D gene is possibly TRBD1 (5 bases). Germline V gives CDR1 SNHLY, CDR2 FYNNEI. CDR3 size: 14 residues. V lost 4 bases, J lost 2 bases, and 10 bases lay in between. The complete variable domain, with remaining parts taken from reference TRBV2 and TRBJ2-3, reads EPEVTQTPSHQVTQMGQEVILRCVPISNHLYFYWYRQILGQKVEFLVSFYNNEISEKSEIFDDQFSVERPDGSNFTLKIRSTKLEDSAMYFCASSGFRATDTQYFGPGTRLTVL.

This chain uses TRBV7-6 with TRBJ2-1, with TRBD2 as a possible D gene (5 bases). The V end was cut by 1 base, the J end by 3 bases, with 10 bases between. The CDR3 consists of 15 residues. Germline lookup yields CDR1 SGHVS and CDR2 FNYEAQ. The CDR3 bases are TGTGCCAGCAGCTTAGGAGGGCTTGGCTACAATGAGCAGTTCTTC. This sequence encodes CASSLGGLGYNEQFF.

CDR3 residues: CASSLTWTDTQYF. CDR3 in DNA: TGTGCCAGCAGCTTAACTTGGACAGATACGCAGTATTTT. The chain couples TRBV7-3 to TRBJ2-3; no reliable D call. V lost 0 bases and J 3 bases, leaving 4 bases between the germline ends. This CDR3 comprises 13 residues. Germline loops: CDR1 SGHTA, CDR2 FQGTGA.

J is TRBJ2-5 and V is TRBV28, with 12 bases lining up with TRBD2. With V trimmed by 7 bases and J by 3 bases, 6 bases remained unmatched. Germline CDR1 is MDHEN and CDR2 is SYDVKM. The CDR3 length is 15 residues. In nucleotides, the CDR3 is TGTGCCAGCACTCCTAGCGGGAGGGCCGAAGAGACCCAGTACTTC. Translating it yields CASTPSGRAEETQYF.

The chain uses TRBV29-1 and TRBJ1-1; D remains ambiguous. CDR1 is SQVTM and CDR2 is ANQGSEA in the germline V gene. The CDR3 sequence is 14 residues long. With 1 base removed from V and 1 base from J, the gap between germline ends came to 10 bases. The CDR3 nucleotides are TGCAGCGTTGAAGGGCGAATCAGGAACACTGAAGCTTTCTTT. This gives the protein CSVEGRIRNTEAFF. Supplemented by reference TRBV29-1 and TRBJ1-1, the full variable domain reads SAVISQKPSRDICQRGTSLTIQCQVDSQVTMMFWYRQQPGQSLTLIATANQGSEATYESGFVIDKFPISRPNLTFSTLTVSNMSPEDSSIYLCSVEGRIRNTEAFFGQGTRLTVV.

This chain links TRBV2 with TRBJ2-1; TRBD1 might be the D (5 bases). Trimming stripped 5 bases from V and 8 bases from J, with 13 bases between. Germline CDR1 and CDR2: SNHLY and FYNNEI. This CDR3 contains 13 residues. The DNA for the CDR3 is TGTGCCAGCAGTCCTTATCCAGGGTATGAGCAGTTCTTC. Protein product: CASSPYPGYEQFF. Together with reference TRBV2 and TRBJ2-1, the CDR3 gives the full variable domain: EPEVTQTPSHQVTQMGQEVILRCVPISNHLYFYWYRQILGQKVEFLVSFYNNEISEKSEIFDDQFSVERPDGSNFTLKIRSTKLEDSAMYFCASSPYPGYEQFFGPGTRLTVL.

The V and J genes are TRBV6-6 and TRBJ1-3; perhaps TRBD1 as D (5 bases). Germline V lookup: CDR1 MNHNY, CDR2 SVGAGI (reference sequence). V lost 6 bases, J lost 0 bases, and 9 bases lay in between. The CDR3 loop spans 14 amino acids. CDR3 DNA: TGTGCCAGCAGACCCGGGACCTCTGGAAACACCATATATTTT. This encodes CASRPGTSGNTIYF.

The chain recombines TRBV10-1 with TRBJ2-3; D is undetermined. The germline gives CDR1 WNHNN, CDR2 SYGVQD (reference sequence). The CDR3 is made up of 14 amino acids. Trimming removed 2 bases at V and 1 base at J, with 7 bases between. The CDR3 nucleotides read TGCGCCAGCAGTGAGGGGAAGGGCACAGATACGCAGTATTTT. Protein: CASSEGKGTDTQYF.

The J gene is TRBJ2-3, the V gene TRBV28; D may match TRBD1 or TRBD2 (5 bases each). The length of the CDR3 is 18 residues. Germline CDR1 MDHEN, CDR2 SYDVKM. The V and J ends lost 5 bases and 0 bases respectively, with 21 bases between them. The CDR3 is CASSPQKYPGPSTDTQYF. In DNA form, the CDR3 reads TGTGCCAGCAGTCCGCAAAAATACCCGGGACCTAGCACAGATACGCAGTATTTT.

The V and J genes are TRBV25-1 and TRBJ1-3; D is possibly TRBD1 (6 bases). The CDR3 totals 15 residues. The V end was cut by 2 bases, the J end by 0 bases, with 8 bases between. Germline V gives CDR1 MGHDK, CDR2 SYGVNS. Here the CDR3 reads CASSETGSSGNTIYF. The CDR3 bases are TGTGCCAGCAGTGAAACAGGGAGCTCTGGAAACACCATATATTTT.

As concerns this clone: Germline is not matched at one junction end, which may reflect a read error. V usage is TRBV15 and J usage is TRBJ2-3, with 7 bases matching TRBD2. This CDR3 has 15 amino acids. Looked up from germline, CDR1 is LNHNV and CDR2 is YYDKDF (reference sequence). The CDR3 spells CATSREGGSTDAQYF. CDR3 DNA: TGTGCCACCAGCAGAGAGGGGGGGAGCACAGATGCGCAGTATTTT.

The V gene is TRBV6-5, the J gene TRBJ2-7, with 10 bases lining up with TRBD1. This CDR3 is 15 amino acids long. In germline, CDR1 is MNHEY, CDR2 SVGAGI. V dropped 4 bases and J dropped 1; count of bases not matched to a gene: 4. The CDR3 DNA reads TGTGCCAGCAGTTCGGACAGGGGGAGTTCCTACGAGCAGTACTTC. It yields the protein CASSSDRGSSYEQYF.

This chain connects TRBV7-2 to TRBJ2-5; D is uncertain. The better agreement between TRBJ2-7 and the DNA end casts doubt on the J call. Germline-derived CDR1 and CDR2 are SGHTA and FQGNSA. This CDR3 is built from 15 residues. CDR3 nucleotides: TGTGCCAGCAGCTTAAACTCGCCCTCCTCCTACGAGCAGTACTTC. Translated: CASSLNSPSSYEQYF.

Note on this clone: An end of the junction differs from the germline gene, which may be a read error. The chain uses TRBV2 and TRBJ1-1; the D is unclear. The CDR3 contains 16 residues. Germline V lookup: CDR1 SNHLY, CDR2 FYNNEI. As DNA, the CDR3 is TGTGCCAGCAGTGAAGCGCTTCCGGTATACTCCCCTGATGCTTTCTTT. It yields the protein CASSEALPVYSPDAFF.

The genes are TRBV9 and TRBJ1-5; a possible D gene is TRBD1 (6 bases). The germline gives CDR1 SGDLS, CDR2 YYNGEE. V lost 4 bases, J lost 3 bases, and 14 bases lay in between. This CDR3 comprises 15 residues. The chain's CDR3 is CASSPTGGANQPQHF. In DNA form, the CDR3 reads TGTGCCAGCAGCCCCACGGGGGGGGCCAATCAGCCCCAGCATTTT.

As DNA, the CDR3 is TGTGCCAGCTCGCGCCGGGGACCCCCAGGGAGCAATGAGCAGTTCTTC. The encoded protein is CASSRRGPPGSNEQFF. The chain joins TRBV18 to TRBJ2-1; D assignment may be TRBD1 or TRBD2 (5 bases each). The germline V and J ends were trimmed by 6 bases and 6 bases, with 21 bases remaining between them. CDR3 length: 16 amino acids. Germline-derived CDR1 and CDR2 are KGHSH and LQKENI.

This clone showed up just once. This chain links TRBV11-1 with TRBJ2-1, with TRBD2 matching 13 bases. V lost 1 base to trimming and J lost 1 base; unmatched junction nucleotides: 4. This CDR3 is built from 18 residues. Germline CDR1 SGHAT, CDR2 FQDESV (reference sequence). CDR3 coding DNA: TGTGCCAGCAGCTTAGGACTAGCGGGAGGAAGGTCCTACAATGAGCAGTTCTTC. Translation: CASSLGLAGGRSYNEQFF.

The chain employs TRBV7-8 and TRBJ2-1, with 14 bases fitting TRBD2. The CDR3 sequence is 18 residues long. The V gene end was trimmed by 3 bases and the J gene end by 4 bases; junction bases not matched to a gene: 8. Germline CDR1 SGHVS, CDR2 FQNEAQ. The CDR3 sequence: CASSFQTSGRAGYNEQFF. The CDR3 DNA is TGTGCCAGCAGCTTCCAGACTAGCGGGAGGGCTGGTTACAATGAGCAGTTCTTC. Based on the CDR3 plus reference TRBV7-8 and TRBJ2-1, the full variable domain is GAGVSQSPRYKVAKRGQDVALRCDPISGHVSLFWYQQALGQGPEFLTYFQNEAQLDKSGLPSDRFFAERPEGSVSTLKIQRTQQEDSAVYLCASSFQTSGRAGYNEQFFGPGTRLTVL.